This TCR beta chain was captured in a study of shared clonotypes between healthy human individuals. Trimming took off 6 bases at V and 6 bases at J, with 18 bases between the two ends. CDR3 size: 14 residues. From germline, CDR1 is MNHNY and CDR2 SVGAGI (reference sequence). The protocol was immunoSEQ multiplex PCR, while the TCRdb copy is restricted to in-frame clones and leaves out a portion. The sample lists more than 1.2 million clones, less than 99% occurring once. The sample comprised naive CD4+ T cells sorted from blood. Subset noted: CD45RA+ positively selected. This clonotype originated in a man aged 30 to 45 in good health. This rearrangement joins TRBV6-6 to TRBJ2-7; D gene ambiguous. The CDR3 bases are TGTGCCAGCAGCTCCACTTCGCTTGGACCCGAGCAGTACTTC. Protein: CASSSTSLGPEQYF.